The clone carrying this T cell receptor (beta chain) showed up just once. The sample originates from a study of blood T cell repertoires in COVID-19. The overall study: Some COVID-19 samples were acute and others convalescent; all came from the United States, Italy and Spain. PBMCs, B-cell-depleted T cells, or T cells provided the cDNA or gDNA that made up the material.

In the original analysis: Reference gene primers were amplified, and this amplification served to estimate nucleated cell counts. The method was immunoSEQ multiplex PCR; TCRdb's version includes in-frame clones alone and lacks a portion of them. V and J calls and clone size follow that table, whereas D and trimming were derived from the DNA. Of under 60,000 clones detected, around four fifths appear once; the ten largest clones hold 3.5%. This TCR was recovered from a man between 60 and 75 years old with acute or convalescent COVID-19. Material: peripheral blood.

The CDR3 loop is CSVEREETQYF. In DNA form, the CDR3 reads TGCAGCGTTGAGCGGGAAGAGACCCAGTACTTC. The chain carries TRBV29-1 and TRBJ2-5; a possible D gene is TRBD2 (5 bases). The CDR3 runs to 11 residues. Germline-derived CDR1 and CDR2 are SQVTM and ANQGSEA. The V gene lost 3 bases and the J gene lost 3 bases, with 5 bases spanning the gap.